Listed below are T cell receptor beta chains from one sample, sequenced in a study of glioma-infiltrating T cells. TCRdb redid the calling of the multiplex PCR reads with MiXCR, one entry per CDR3 protein. Here the sample spans about 110,000 distinct CDR3 sequences, less than 30% being singletons. Input material: glioma tissue, nonneoplastic brain tissue, or PBMCs (not recorded which). These receptors were obtained from a human donor with low-grade glioma or glioblastoma, undergoing nonglioma brain surgery, or in good health (not recorded which). Both conserved end residues are part of each CDR3. Each record gives: V gene, D gene, J gene, clone size, CDR3 DNA, CDR3 protein. The D gene is left open where the match is weak. Some rows have no size entry. The others give once, few or many, or a class for an expanded clone.

TRBV29-1	.	TRBJ1-1	many	TGCAGCGTTGAAGAATGGAGTTACATGAACACTGAAGCTTTCTTT	CSVEEWSYMNTEAFF
TRBV5-1	.	TRBJ1-1	few	TGCGCCAGCAGCTTGATCGGGGTTGGGACACGCACTGAAGCTTTCTTT	CASSLIGVGTRTEAFF
TRBV27	TRBD2	TRBJ2-7	many	TGTGCCAGCAGTTTAGCGGGGGTTCGATACGAGCAGTACTTC	CASSLAGVRYEQYF
TRBV4-3	.	TRBJ1-6	.	TGCGCCAGCAGCCAGACCCGACAGGATAATTCACCCCTCCACTTT	CASSQTRQDNSPLHF
TRBV6-2/TRBV6-3	.	TRBJ2-1	medium-sized	TGTGCCAGCAGCCCCCACAATGAGCAGTTCTTC	CASSPHNEQFF
TRBV2	TRBD2	TRBJ2-1	many	TGTGCCAGCAGTGAGTCATCCGGGACTACCAAGCAGTTCTTC	CASSESSGTTKQFF
TRBV28	TRBD1	TRBJ2-7	few	TGTGCCAGCATGGGACAGCCGACTATCTACGGGCAGTACTTC	CASMGQPTIYGQYF
TRBV6-2/TRBV6-3	.	TRBJ1-2	many	TGTGCCAGCAGTTTACAGGCCAACTATGGCTACACCTTC	CASSLQANYGYTF
TRBV7-3	.	TRBJ2-5	many	TGTGCCAGCAGCTTAACGGTGGGGGTTCAAGAGACCCAGTACTTC	CASSLTVGVQETQYF
TRBV28	.	TRBJ1-5	.	TGTGCCAGCAGTTTAGAGGTATCCTTCAATCAGCCCCAGCATTTT	CASSLEVSFNQPQHF
TRBV7-3	.	TRBJ2-3	many	TGTGCCAGCAGCGACCCGACAGGCATCACAGATACGCAGTATTTT	CASSDPTGITDTQYF
TRBV10-1	TRBD1	TRBJ2-1	many	TGCGCCAGCAGTCAGACTCGACAGGGGTATGAGCAGTTCTTC	CASSQTRQGYEQFF
TRBV2	TRBD2	TRBJ2-7	.	TGTGCCAGCAGTCCGCGCGGGGGGGCATACGAGCAGTACTTC	CASSPRGGAYEQYF
TRBV11-3	.	TRBJ1-3	many	TGTGCCAGCAGCTTAGCGGACAGCGTTGGAAACACCATATATTTT	CASSLADSVGNTIYF
TRBV28	TRBD1	TRBJ1-3	many	TGTGCCAGCAGTTTAAAACAGGGGGTTGGAAACACCATATATTTT	CASSLKQGVGNTIYF
TRBV4-1	.	TRBJ2-5	.	TGCGCCAGCAGCCAAGATGCGTTTCAAGAGACCCGGTACTTC	CASSQDAFQETRYF
TRBV6-1	.	TRBJ2-1	.	TGTGCCAGCTCCTCCCTGGGGATCTCCACCATATACTCCTACAATGAGCAGTTCTTC	CASSSLGISTIYSYNEQFF
TRBV19	TRBD1	TRBJ1-4	many	TGTGCCAGTAGTATCGGACAGGGGATGATGAATGAAAAACTGTTTTTT	CASSIGQGMMNEKLFF
TRBV19	TRBD1	TRBJ1-1	many	TGTGCCAGTAGTATCGGACAGGGGGCGTCATTGACTGAAGCTTTCTTT	CASSIGQGASLTEAFF
TRBV16	TRBD1	TRBJ2-7	.	TGTGCCAGCAGCCAATCTCGACAGGGCTACGAGCAGTACTTC	CASSQSRQGYEQYF
TRBV20-1	.	TRBJ2-6	many	TGCAGTGCTAGAGATGGTGGGGCCTCTGGGGCCAACGTCCTGACTTTC	CSARDGGASGANVLTF
TRBV20-1	TRBD1	TRBJ2-7	many	TGCAGTGCTGGAACAGGGGGCGCAACCTACGAGCAGTACTTC	CSAGTGGATYEQYF
TRBV6-1	.	TRBJ2-7	.	TGTGCCATCCTCGCACAGGGTGTGAGCGAGCAGTACTTC	CAILAQGVSEQYF
TRBV28	.	TRBJ2-1	few	TGTGACAGCAGTCTACGCGCGTACACCCACAATGATCAGTTCTTC	CDSSLRAYTHNDQFF
TRBV28	TRBD2	TRBJ2-5	many	TGTGCCAGCAGTCCAGCGGGGGAAGAGACCCAGTACTTC	CASSPAGEETQYF
TRBV12-3/TRBV12-4	.	TRBJ1-5	many	TGTGCCAGCAGTTCCCCGGGTCGGGGCAATCAGCCCCAGCATTTT	CASSSPGRGNQPQHF
TRBV7-9	.	TRBJ2-1	many	TGTGCCAGCAGCTTAGAAGGCAGTTACAATGAGCAGTTCTTC	CASSLEGSYNEQFF
TRBV2	TRBD1	TRBJ2-1	few	TGTGCCAGCAGTGGCGGACAGGGGTACAATAAGCAGTTCTTC	CASSGGQGYNKQFF
TRBV7-9	.	TRBJ1-1	many	TGTGCCAGCAGCCAATATCAGGACAGCGAAGCTTTCTTT	CASSQYQDSEAFF
TRBV11-3	.	TRBJ2-7	few	TGTGCCAGCAGCTTAGATAGCAGGGCTAGCGAGCAGTACTTC	CASSLDSRASEQYF
TRBV4-1	.	TRBJ2-7	many	TGCGCCAGCAGCGATTACAGCCTCGCCTACGAGCAGTACTTC	CASSDYSLAYEQYF
TRBV11-1	.	TRBJ1-1	many	TGTGCCAGCAGCCCCTTTTTTCCGGGACACCAATTGAACACTGAAGCTTTCTTT	CASSPFFPGHQLNTEAFF
TRBV27	.	TRBJ2-1	many	TGTGCCAGCAGTTTCCACGGGACGTTCTCCTACAATGAGCAGTTCTTC	CASSFHGTFSYNEQFF
TRBV7-3	TRBD2	TRBJ2-1	many	TGTGCCAGCAGCTTAACCCCAGCGGGGAACTCCTACAATGAGCAGTTCTTC	CASSLTPAGNSYNEQFF
TRBV6-5	TRBD2	TRBJ2-3	.	TGTGCCAGCAGCAGGTTTCGGCGCGGGGGGGCAACAGATACGAAGTATTTT	CASSRFRRGGATDTKYF
TRBV28	TRBD1	TRBJ1-5	many	TGTGCCAGCTATGCGCGGCAGGGGGACAATCAGCCCCAGCATTTT	CASYARQGDNQPQHF
TRBV20-1	TRBD1	TRBJ2-3	.	TGCAGTGCTACCACCGGGACAGGGACGTACGGGCAGTATTTT	CSATTGTGTYGQYF
TRBV12-3/TRBV12-4	.	TRBJ2-3	few	TGTGCCAGCAGTTCTCCCGGGACTCAAAGGGGTGCACAGACGCAGTATTTT	CASSSPGTQRGAQTQYF
TRBV6-1	.	TRBJ2-5	many	TGTGCCAGCAGCTATGTGGGGACCCAGTACTTC	CASSYVGTQYF
TRBV4-2	TRBD1	TRBJ2-7	many	TGTGCCAGCAGTACCCGGACAGGCCCCTACGAGCAGTACTTC	CASSTRTGPYEQYF
TRBV7-2	.	TRBJ1-2	once	TGTGCCAGCAGCTATTCTTCGGGACAACACTATGGCTACATCTTC	CASSYSSGQHYGYIF
TRBV20-1	.	TRBJ1-1	.	.	CSAAVYLCASSLVRVRTEAFF
TRBV20-1	TRBD2	TRBJ2-1	many	TGCAGTGCTCACAATAGCGGGAGAATGAGTGAGCAGTTCTTC	CSAHNSGRMSEQFF
TRBV12-3/TRBV12-4	.	TRBJ1-3	many	TGTGCCAGCACCCAAACGAGCTCTGGAAACACCATATATTTT	CASTQTSSGNTIYF
TRBV4-3	TRBD2	TRBJ2-1	many	TGCGCCAGCAGCCCCGGGGGGGGCACAGATGAGCAGTTCTTC	CASSPGGGTDEQFF
TRBV19	TRBD2	TRBJ2-3	few	TGTGCCAGTATCCTCACGGGGGGGAGCGCAGATACGCAGTATTTT	CASILTGGSADTQYF
TRBV6-1	TRBD1	TRBJ2-7	many	TGTGCCAGCAGGGGCGCACTCGGGACAGGCTCCTACGAGCAGTACTTC	CASRGALGTGSYEQYF
TRBV7-2	.	TRBJ2-7	.	TGTGCCGGCAGCTCAAAGCTCTACGAGCAGTACTTC	CAGSSKLYEQYF
TRBV25-1	.	TRBJ1-5	many	TGTGCCAGCAGTGGCGGACAAAGTCAGCCCCAGCATTTT	CASSGGQSQPQHF
TRBV19	TRBD1	TRBJ1-5	many	TGTGCCAGCCTATCACGGACAGGCGATCAGCCCCAGCATTTT	CASLSRTGDQPQHF
TRBV18	.	TRBJ2-7	many	TGTGCCAGCTCACCACCGGACCTCTACGAGCAGTACTTC	CASSPPDLYEQYF
TRBV5-1	.	TRBJ1-1	many	TGCGCCAGCAGCTTGAAAGGGGGAAACACTGAAGCTTTCTTT	CASSLKGGNTEAFF
TRBV2	.	TRBJ2-1	many	TGTGCCAGCACGGACAGAGCGGGTACCTACAATGAGCAGTTCTTC	CASTDRAGTYNEQFF
TRBV4-3	TRBD2	TRBJ2-1	.	TGCGCCAGCAGCCAAGGGACTTTAGCGGGGGCAGTCGATGAGCAGTTCTTC	CASSQGTLAGAVDEQFF
TRBV7-9	TRBD2	TRBJ2-1	many	TGTGCCAGCAGCAAGACTAGCGGGAAGCTCAATGAGCAGTTCTTC	CASSKTSGKLNEQFF
TRBV6-2/TRBV6-3	.	TRBJ1-1	many	TGTGCCAGCAGTTACCGGTCAGGGTTGGTACCTGAAGCTTTCTTT	CASSYRSGLVPEAFF
TRBV10-3	TRBD1	TRBJ2-2	many	TGTGCCATCAGGGGGACGACAGGGATAGTCACCGGGGAGCTGTTTTTT	CAIRGTTGIVTGELFF
TRBV6-1	TRBD1	TRBJ1-1	many	TGTGCCAGCAGTTGGTACTGGGGACAGGGAGCTGAAGCTTTCTTT	CASSWYWGQGAEAFF
TRBV2	TRBD2	TRBJ2-1	many	TGTGCCAGCAGTGGATTTGGTGGCCTAGCGGGAGCCAATGAGCAGTTCTTC	CASSGFGGLAGANEQFF
TRBV2	.	TRBJ1-1	many	TGTGCCAGCAGTTTTACGAGGAACACTGAAGCTTTCTTT	CASSFTRNTEAFF